This TCR beta chain was captured in a study of CD4+ T cells in melanoma. Points from the study as a whole: In melanoma, neoantigen-specific CD4+ T cells reportedly differed in differentiation state. A reported correlation linked neoantigen-specific CD4+ T cells to CD8+, macrophage and B cell function.

In regard to this clone: No antigen is known for it.

The repertoire was sequenced with immunoSEQ multiplex PCR; TCRdb's copy has only in-frame clones and lacks some. This table has more than 90,000 clones, approximately 92% appearing once. This CDR3 is 14 amino acids long. CDR1 is SEHNR, CDR2 FQNEAQ, per germline (reference sequence). Trimming removed 4 bases at V and 5 bases at J, with 14 bases between. What was sequenced was peripheral blood. The V gene is TRBV7-9, the J gene TRBJ1-1, with a tentative D call TRBD1 (5 bases). This TCR derives from a human donor with melanoma. CDR3 sequence: CASSSGGGRTEAFF. Written as DNA, the CDR3 is TGTGCCAGCAGCTCCGGTGGGGGGAGGACTGAAGCTTTCTTT. The variable domain in full, completed from reference TRBV7-9 and TRBJ1-1, reads DTGVSQNPRHKITKRGQNVTFRCDPISEHNRLYWYRQTLGQGPEFLTYFQNEAQLEKSRLLSDRFSAERPKGSFSTLEIQRTEQGDSAMYLCASSSGGGRTEAFFGQGTRLTVV.